This passage covers 9 T cell receptor beta chains from one sample sequenced in a study of blood T cell repertoires in COVID-19. This table comes from immunoSEQ multiplex PCR, and its TCRdb copy is limited to in-frame clones, with some not included. This table has more than 200,000 clones, roughly 90% appearing once. Specimen: peripheral blood. These receptors came from a man aged 30 to 39 with active or convalescent COVID-19.

The genes are TRBV4-3 and TRBJ2-2; 9 nucleotides line up with TRBD2. Trimming took 0 bases from V and 5 from J; bases not matched to a gene: 7. The length of the CDR3 is 17 residues. CDR1 and CDR2 (germline): LGHNA, YSLEER. CDR3 sequence: CASSQDGGGAYTGELFF. The CDR3 nucleotides read TGCGCCAGCAGCCAAGATGGCGGGGGGGCTTATACCGGGGAGCTGTTTTTT.

Notes on this clone: The junction shows a germline mismatch at one end, possibly a read error. Written as DNA, the CDR3 is TGTGCCAGCAGCTTAGACCAAACTGGAGCTTTCTTT. As protein: CASSLDQTGAFF. The V call is TRBV7-2, the J call TRBJ1-1; D is undetermined. Germline V gene data show CDR1 as SGHTA and CDR2 as FQGNSA. The CDR3 length is 12 residues. Looking up the rest from reference TRBV7-2 and TRBJ1-1 gives the full variable domain: GAGVSQSPSNKVTEKGKDVELRCDPISGHTALYWYRQSLGQGLEFLIYFQGNSAPDKSGLPSDRFSAERTGGSVSTLTIQRTQQEDSAVYLCASSLDQTGAFFGQGTRLTVV.

The rearrangement uses TRBV29-1 and TRBJ2-7; 8 bases are shared with TRBD1. CDR1 and CDR2 from the germline V gene are SQVTM and ANQGSEA. The CDR3 covers 13 residues. The junction had 7 bases not matched to a gene; V was cut back by 3 bases and J by 6 bases. The CDR3 bases are TGCAGCGTTGAGGGGACAGGTCCCCTCGAGCAGTACTTC. Translation gives CSVEGTGPLEQYF.

The chain employs TRBV7-9 and TRBJ2-7; no firm D call. The CDR3 extends over 13 amino acids. V lost 8 bases and J lost 0, with 11 bases in between. Germline lookup yields CDR1 SEHNR and CDR2 FQNEAQ (reference sequence). The CDR3 nucleotides are TGTGCCAGCCTTGGAGAGGACTCCTACGAGCAGTACTTC. Translating it yields CASLGEDSYEQYF.

The V call is TRBV4-2, the J call TRBJ2-4; 9 positions match TRBD1. Germline V gene data show CDR1 as LGHNA and CDR2 as YNFKEQ. CDR3 length: 16 amino acids. V lost 3 bases, J lost 9 bases, and 12 bases stayed unmatched. Here the CDR3 reads CASSHVIQGAQSIQYF. The CDR3 nucleotides read TGTGCCAGCAGCCACGTAATACAGGGGGCGCAGAGCATTCAGTACTTC.

The CDR3 DNA reads TGCGCCAGCAGCTTGGTCAGGGGTTGGGCCACTGAAGCTTTCTTT. As protein: CASSLVRGWATEAFF. The chain uses TRBV5-1 and TRBJ1-1; TRBD1 might be the D (6 bases). Germline lookup yields CDR1 SGHRS and CDR2 YFSETQ. The CDR3 is 15 amino acids. V lost 0 bases and J 4 bases, leaving 13 bases between the germline ends.

This sequence joins TRBV29-1 and TRBJ2-2; 7 bases line up with TRBD2. The CDR3 consists of 13 residues. The germline CDR1 and CDR2 sequences are SQVTM and ANQGSEA. The V segment lost 7 bases and the J segment 4 bases; nucleotides outside the gene matches: 6. The CDR3 is CSARGDGTGELFF. CDR3 coding DNA: TGCAGCGCCCGGGGGGACGGCACCGGGGAGCTGTTTTTT.

The CDR3 DNA reads as TGCGCCAGCAGCTTGGATCCAGACTATGGCTACACCTTC. This translates into CASSLDPDYGYTF. The J gene is TRBJ1-2, the V gene TRBV5-1; D not resolved. The CDR3 totals 13 residues. V dropped 0 bases and J dropped 3 bases, with 6 bases sitting between them. Germline V gene data show CDR1 as SGHRS and CDR2 as YFSETQ.

V usage is TRBV15 and J usage is TRBJ2-5, with D perhaps matching TRBD1 (5 bases). Trimming stripped 0 bases from V and 5 bases from J, with 10 bases between. This CDR3 contains 14 residues. Germline CDR1 LNHNV, CDR2 YYDKDF (reference sequence). Here the CDR3 reads CATSRDQGLETQYF. CDR3 DNA: TGTGCCACCAGCAGAGATCAGGGTTTGGAGACCCAGTACTTC.